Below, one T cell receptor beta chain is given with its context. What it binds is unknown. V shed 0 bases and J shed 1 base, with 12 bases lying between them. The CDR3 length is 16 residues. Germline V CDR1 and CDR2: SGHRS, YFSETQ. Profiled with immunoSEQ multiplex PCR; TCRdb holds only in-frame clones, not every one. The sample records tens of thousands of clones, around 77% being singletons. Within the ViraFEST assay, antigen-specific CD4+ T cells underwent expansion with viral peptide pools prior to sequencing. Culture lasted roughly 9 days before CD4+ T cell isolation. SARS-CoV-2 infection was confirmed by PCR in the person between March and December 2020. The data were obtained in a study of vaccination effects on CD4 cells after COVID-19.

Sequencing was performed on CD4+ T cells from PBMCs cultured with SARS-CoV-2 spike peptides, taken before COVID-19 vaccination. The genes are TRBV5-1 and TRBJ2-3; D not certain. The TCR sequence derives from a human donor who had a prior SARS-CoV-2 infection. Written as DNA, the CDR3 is TGCGCCAGCAGCTTGGGTCTTTCAGACGGCACAGATACGCAGTATTTT. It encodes CASSLGLSDGTDTQYF.